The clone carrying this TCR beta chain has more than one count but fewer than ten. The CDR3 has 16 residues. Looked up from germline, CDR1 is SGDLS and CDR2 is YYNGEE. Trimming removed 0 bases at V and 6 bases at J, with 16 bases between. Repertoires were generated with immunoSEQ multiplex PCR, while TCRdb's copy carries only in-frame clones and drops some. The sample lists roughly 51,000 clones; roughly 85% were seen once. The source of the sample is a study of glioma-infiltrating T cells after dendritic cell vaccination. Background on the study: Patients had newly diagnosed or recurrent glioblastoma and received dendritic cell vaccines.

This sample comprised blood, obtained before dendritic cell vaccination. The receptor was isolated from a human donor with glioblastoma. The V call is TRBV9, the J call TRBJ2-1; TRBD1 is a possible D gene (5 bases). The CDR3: CASSVAGAGNLNEQFF. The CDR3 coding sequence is TGTGCCAGCAGCGTAGCTGGGGCAGGGAATCTCAATGAGCAGTTCTTC.